The 6 T cell receptor beta chains below all came from one sample that was sequenced in a study of regulatory T cells in long-lasting Graves disease. Combining iRepertoire HTBI primers with Arm-PCR of CDR3 regions, the authors built TCR beta libraries. TCRdb used MiXCR to reprocess the multiplex PCR reads, holding one entry per CDR3 protein. This table has a few hundred thousand distinct CDR3 sequences, roughly a quarter appearing once. Noted time point: persistent/refractory GD, antithyroid drugs over 5 years with positive TRAb. After RNA was extracted from PBMCs, the TCR library was made from it. This sample comprised peripheral blood mononuclear cells (PBMCs), obtained when the disease was refractory, from a patient treated with antithyroid drugs. The receptors shown here come from a female donor with Graves disease.

The V call is TRBV5-1, the J call TRBJ2-5, with TRBD1 matching over 7 bases. This CDR3 has 17 residues. The V segment lost 7 bases and the J segment 0 bases; nucleotides outside the gene matches: 15. Germline lookup yields CDR1 SGHRS and CDR2 YFSETQ. For the CDR3, the DNA is TGCGCCAGCGCTAAAACAGGGGACGGTTCCTACCAAGAGACCCAGTACTTC. It encodes CASAKTGDGSYQETQYF.

This clonotype showed up many times. The chain is built from TRBV12-3 or TRBV12-4 and TRBJ1-5; 7 bases fit TRBD1. The CDR3 has 14 amino acids. Trimming took 5 bases from V and 8 from J; bases not matched to a gene: 9. As DNA, the CDR3 is TGTGCCAGCAGTCCAGGGGGTCCGGGGGAGCCCCAGCATTTT. Translated: CASSPGGPGEPQHF.

CDR3 bases: TGTGCCAGCAGTTACCTGGACGGGAACACTGAAGCTTTCTTT. Protein: CASSYLDGNTEAFF. The chain couples TRBV6-5 to TRBJ1-1; D uncertain. The germline V and J ends were trimmed by 2 bases and 1 base, with 8 bases remaining between them. CDR3 length: 14 amino acids. In germline, CDR1 is MNHEY, CDR2 SVGAGI.

This clonotype was counted at least ten times. This sequence joins TRBV6-1 and TRBJ1-1; 8 bases are shared with TRBD1. In germline, CDR1 is MNHNS, CDR2 SASEGT. The CDR3 consists of 16 residues. V was clipped by 10 bases and J by 1 base; unmatched bases: 14. CDR3 DNA: TGTGCCAACTCACGAACGACAGGGGCTTCGAACACTGAAGCTTTCTTT. Its translation: CANSRTTGASNTEAFF.

The chain employs TRBV15 and TRBJ1-5, with TRBD1 matching 11 bases. This CDR3 has 15 amino acids. V was pared by 3 bases and J by 3 bases, with 1 base of the junction left unmatched. From germline, CDR1 is LNHNV and CDR2 YYDKDF (reference sequence). The CDR3 nucleotides read TGTGCCACCAGCAGGGACAGGGGGCCCAATCAGCCCCAGCATTTT. Its protein product is CATSRDRGPNQPQHF.

V usage is TRBV6-5 and J usage is TRBJ2-7; D may be TRBD1 or TRBD2 (5 bases each). The germline CDR1 and CDR2 sequences are MNHEY and SVGAGI. V shed 6 bases and J shed 2 bases, with 20 bases lying between them. The CDR3 consists of 16 residues. The CDR3 protein is CASSYGPRDGAYEQYF. DNA of the CDR3: TGTGCCAGCAGCTACGGCCCGAGGGACGGAGCCTACGAGCAGTACTTC.